This T cell receptor (beta chain) was sequenced during a study of beta chain features in type 1 diabetes. General study points: Using cDNA template may skew counts toward highly expressing activated cells. Type 1 diabetes patients showed a moderate but significant shortening of TCRB CDR3s in all four CD4+ subsets.

Notes on this clone: Antigen specificity is unknown.

What was sequenced were expressed TCRB transcripts, since all of the isolated RNA had been reverse transcribed. The table came from immunoSEQ multiplex PCR; TCRdb's copy has only in-frame clones and leaves some out. This sample has around 160,000 clones; approximately 52% occur once, and the top ten carry 0.4% to 0.5%. Purities over 95% were achieved in all sorted populations. The sample comprised Tregs from blood. The receptor was isolated from a young man in good health.

The CDR3 DNA sequence: TGTGCCAGCAGCTTAGGAGGACAGGGCAATCAGCCCCAGCATTTT. Protein sequence: CASSLGGQGNQPQHF. This chain connects TRBV7-8 to TRBJ1-5, with TRBD1 matching 7 bases. The CDR3 spans 15 residues. The V segment lost 1 base and the J segment 2 bases; nucleotides outside the gene matches: 2. Germline V gene data show CDR1 as SGHVS and CDR2 as FQNEAQ.